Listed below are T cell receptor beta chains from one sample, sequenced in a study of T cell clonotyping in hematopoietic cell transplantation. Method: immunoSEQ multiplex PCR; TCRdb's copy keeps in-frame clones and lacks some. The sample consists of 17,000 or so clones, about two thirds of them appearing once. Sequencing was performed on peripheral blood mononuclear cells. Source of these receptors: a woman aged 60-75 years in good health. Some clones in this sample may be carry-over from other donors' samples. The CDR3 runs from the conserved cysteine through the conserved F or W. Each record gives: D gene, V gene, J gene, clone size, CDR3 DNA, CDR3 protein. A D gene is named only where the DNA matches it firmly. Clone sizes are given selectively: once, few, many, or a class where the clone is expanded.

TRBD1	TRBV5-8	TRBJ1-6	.	TGTGCCAGCAGCTTAAGGGGGCGTTCACCCCTCCACTTT	CASSLRGRSPLHF
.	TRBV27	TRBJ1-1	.	TGTGCCAGCAGTTTTCCAGGGAACACTGAAGCTTTCTTT	CASSFPGNTEAFF
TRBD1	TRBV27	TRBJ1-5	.	TGTGCCAGCAGTTCCCGACAGGGGGTTAATCAGCCCCAGCATTTT	CASSSRQGVNQPQHF
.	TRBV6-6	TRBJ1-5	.	TGTGCCAGCAGTTACCCAAGCCGGCCCCAGCATTTT	CASSYPSRPQHF
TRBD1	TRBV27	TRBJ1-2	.	TGTGCCAGCAGTTTATTGGGGACAGTTAACTATGGCTACACCTTC	CASSLLGTVNYGYTF
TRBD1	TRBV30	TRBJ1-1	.	TGTGCCTGGAGTGCGTTATCCAGGGGGACTGAAGCTTTCTTT	CAWSALSRGTEAFF
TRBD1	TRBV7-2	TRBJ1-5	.	TGTGCCAGCAGCCTTGGACAGGGTGAGCATCAGCCCCAGCATTTT	CASSLGQGEHQPQHF
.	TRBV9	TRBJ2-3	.	TGTGCCAGCAGCTCCAGGTGGACTGATACGCAGTATTTT	CASSSRWTDTQYF
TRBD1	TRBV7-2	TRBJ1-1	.	TGTGCCAGCAGTTTGACAGGGACGTTGGGGACTGAAGCTTTCTTT	CASSLTGTLGTEAFF
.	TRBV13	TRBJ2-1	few	TGTGCCAGCAGCTTAGAGTCCCACAATGAGCAGTTCTTC	CASSLESHNEQFF
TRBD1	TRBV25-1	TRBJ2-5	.	TGTGCCAGCAGACCGGGACAGGGGATTGGGCAAGAGACCCAGTACTTC	CASRPGQGIGQETQYF
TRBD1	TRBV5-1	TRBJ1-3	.	TGCGCCAGCAGCCCGTCGACAGGGGGATATGGAAACACCATATATTTT	CASSPSTGGYGNTIYF
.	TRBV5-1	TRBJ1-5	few	TGCGCCAGCAGCTTGGGTAGTTGGGATCAGCCCCAGCATTTT	CASSLGSWDQPQHF
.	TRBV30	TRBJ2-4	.	TGTGCCTGTGTTGGGGTAGCCAAAAACATTCAGTACTTC	CACVGVAKNIQYF
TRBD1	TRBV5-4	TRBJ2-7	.	TGTGCCAGCAGCGAAACAGGGGGCGCGTTCCCCGAGCAGTACTTC	CASSETGGAFPEQYF
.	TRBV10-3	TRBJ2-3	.	TGTGCCATCAGTGATGCAGATACGCAGTATTTT	CAISDADTQYF
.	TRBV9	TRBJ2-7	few	TGTGCCAGCAGCGTAGATATGCTGGGGGTGAAGGACCGCGACGAGCAGTACTTC	CASSVDMLGVKDRDEQYF
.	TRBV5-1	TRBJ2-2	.	TGCGCCAGCAGCTGGGGAATTTCCACCGGGGAGCTGTTTTTT	CASSWGISTGELFF
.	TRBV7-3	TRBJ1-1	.	TGTGCCAGCAGCCCCAGAATGAACACTGAAGCTTTCTTT	CASSPRMNTEAFF
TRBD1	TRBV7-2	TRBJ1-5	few	TGTGCCAGCAGCTCCCGGACAGGGGAAGGTCAGCCCCAGCATTTT	CASSSRTGEGQPQHF
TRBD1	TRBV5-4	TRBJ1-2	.	TGTGCCAGCAGCACAGGACAGGGAACTGCCTATGGCTACACCTTC	CASSTGQGTAYGYTF
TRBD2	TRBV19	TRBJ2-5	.	TGTGCCAGTAGTATTGGACTAGCGGGAGCAAAGACCCAGTACTTC	CASSIGLAGAKTQYF
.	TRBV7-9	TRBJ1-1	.	TGTGCCAGCAGCTTAGGCGGGGGCAAGCCAGCTTTCTTT	CASSLGGGKPAFF
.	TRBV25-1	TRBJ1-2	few	TGTGCCAGCAGTGCGGGGGCGCTTGGCTACACCTTC	CASSAGALGYTF
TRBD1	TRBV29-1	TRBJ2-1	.	TGCAGCGCCCGACGGACAGGGATGAATGAGCAGTTCTTC	CSARRTGMNEQFF
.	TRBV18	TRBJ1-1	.	TGTGCCAGCTCACCACAGGAGAACACTGAAGCTTTCTTT	CASSPQENTEAFF
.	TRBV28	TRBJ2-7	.	TGTGCCAGCAGTCCGAGTGTGTACGAGCAGTACTTC	CASSPSVYEQYF
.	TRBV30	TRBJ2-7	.	TGTGCCTGGACCCACCAACACGAGCAGTACTTC	CAWTHQHEQYF
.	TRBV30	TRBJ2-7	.	TGTGCCTGGAGCCCAGACTTATACGAGCAGTACTTC	CAWSPDLYEQYF
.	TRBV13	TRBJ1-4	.	TGTGCCAGCAGCCCACAGGGAGGTGGTGAAAAACTGTTTTTT	CASSPQGGGEKLFF
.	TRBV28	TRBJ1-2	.	TGTGCCAGCAGTTTGGGCGGGGCTAACTATGGCTACACCTTC	CASSLGGANYGYTF
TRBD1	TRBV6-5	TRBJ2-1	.	TGTGCCAGCAGTTACTCAGGGGGCTATGAGCAGTTCTTC	CASSYSGGYEQFF
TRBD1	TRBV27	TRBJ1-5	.	TGTGCCAGCAGTTTATCTGGACAGGGGCACCCCCAGCATTTT	CASSLSGQGHPQHF
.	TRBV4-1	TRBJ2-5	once	TGCGCCAGCAGCCAAGAGCAGGGGACGGAGGGGACCCAGTACTTC	CASSQEQGTEGTQYF
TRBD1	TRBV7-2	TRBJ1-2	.	TGTGCCAGCAGCTCGACGACAGGGCTTATTGGTGGTGGCTACACCTTC	CASSSTTGLIGGGYTF
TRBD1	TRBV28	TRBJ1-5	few	TGTGCCAGCAGTTTACGACGGGACAGCCCCAATCAGCCCCAGCATTTT	CASSLRRDSPNQPQHF
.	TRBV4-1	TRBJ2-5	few	TGCGCCAGCAGCCAAGGCCCTAGGCGATTCCAAGAGACCCAGTACTTC	CASSQGPRRFQETQYF
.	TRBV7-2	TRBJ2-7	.	TGTGCCAGCAGCCGGCGGGACTCAAGCTCCTACGAGCAGTACTTC	CASSRRDSSSYEQYF
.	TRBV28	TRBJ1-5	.	TGTGCCAGCAGTTTTGTTCCAAATGGCAATCAGCCCCAGCATTTT	CASSFVPNGNQPQHF
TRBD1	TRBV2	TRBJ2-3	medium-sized	TGTGCCAGCAGGGGGACAGGGCACGAAACGCAGTATTTT	CASRGTGHETQYF
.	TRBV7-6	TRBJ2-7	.	TGTGCCAGCAGCTTAATTTCGGACACAGCCTACGAGCAGTACTTC	CASSLISDTAYEQYF
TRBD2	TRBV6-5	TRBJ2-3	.	TGTGCCAGCAGTTACTCGGCGGGAGGGAGCACAGATACGCAGTATTTT	CASSYSAGGSTDTQYF
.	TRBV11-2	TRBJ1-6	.	TGTGCCAGCAGCTTAGTAGCCTCACCCCTCCACTTT	CASSLVASPLHF
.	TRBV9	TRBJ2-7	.	TGTGCCAGCAGCGTAGCTGTGGGGGGGCAATACGAGCAGTACTTC	CASSVAVGGQYEQYF
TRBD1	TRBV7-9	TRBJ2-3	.	TGTGCCAGAAGTGTCGTGACAGGGGACCCAGATACGCAGTATTTT	CARSVVTGDPDTQYF
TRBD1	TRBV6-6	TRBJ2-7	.	TGTGCCAGCAGATCCGGGACAGGGGGTTACTACGAGCAGTACTTC	CASRSGTGGYYEQYF
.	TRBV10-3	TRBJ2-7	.	TGTGCCATCAGTCCACAGGGCTACGTGCAGTACTTC	CAISPQGYVQYF
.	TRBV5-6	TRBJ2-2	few	TGTGCCAGCAGCTTTTGGGAAACCGGGGAGCTGTTTTTT	CASSFWETGELFF
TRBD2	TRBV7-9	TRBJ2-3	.	TGTGCCAGCAGCTTAGACCCTAGCGGGAGTACAGATACGCAGTATTTT	CASSLDPSGSTDTQYF
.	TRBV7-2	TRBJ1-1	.	TGTGCCAGCAGCCTACTGCCGGCAGGATGGTCTTTCTTT	CASSLLPAGWSFF
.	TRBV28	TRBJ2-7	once	TGTGCCACCCGAGTGTCCGGGTCCTACGAGCAGTACTTC	CATRVSGSYEQYF